Listed here are 24 T cell receptor beta chains from one sample, sequenced in a study of T cell changes during pregnancy in multiple sclerosis. Clones were sequenced by immunoSEQ multiplex PCR, and TCRdb holds only the in-frame ones, with some missing. The data show around 80,000 clones, around 94% seen once. This sample comprised peripheral blood, obtained in the second trimester of pregnancy. The receptors originated from a female donor in good health, enrolled as a control in a pregnancy study.

The rearrangement joins TRBV11-2 to TRBJ2-7, with D unclear. Trimming took off 3 bases at V and 3 bases at J, with 15 bases between the two ends. This CDR3 is built from 15 residues. Germline assignment: CDR1 SGHAT and CDR2 FQNNGV. The CDR3 spells CASSFEWSMNYEQYF. DNA of the CDR3: TGTGCCAGCAGCTTCGAGTGGTCGATGAACTACGAGCAGTACTTC.

V usage is TRBV29-1 and J usage is TRBJ2-1; 10 bases align to TRBD2. Per the germline V gene, CDR1 is SQVTM and CDR2 is ANQGSEA. The CDR3 runs 15 residues. V gave up 6 bases and J gave up 5 bases; unmatched junction bases: 10. CDR3 in DNA: TGCAGCGTAGATCCGGGACTAGCGAGTAACAATGAGCAGTTCTTC. Translated: CSVDPGLASNNEQFF.

The rearrangement links TRBV4-2 to TRBJ2-3; the D gene is possibly TRBD2 (5 bases). The germline V gene encodes CDR1 LGHNA and CDR2 YNFKEQ. This CDR3 contains 16 residues. Trimming left V 6 bases short and J 0 bases short, with 16 bases between. DNA of the CDR3: TGTGCCAGCAGGGGAGCTGGAGATGGGAGCACAGATACGCAGTATTTT. Translating it yields CASRGAGDGSTDTQYF.

This clone was seen only a few times. The chain carries TRBV27 and TRBJ2-7, with a weak D call TRBD2 (5 bases). The germline V gene encodes CDR1 MNHEY and CDR2 SMNVEV (reference sequence). There are 13 residues in the CDR3. Trimming shortened V by 6 bases and J by 2 bases, and 11 bases separated the two germline ends. The DNA of the CDR3 is TGTGCCAGCAGCCCCGCGGGTGCCTACGAGCAGTACTTC. It specifies CASSPAGAYEQYF.

The gene calls are TRBV5-5 and TRBJ2-5; TRBD1 is a possible D gene (6 bases). CDR1 and CDR2 (germline): SGHKS, YYEKEE (reference sequence). This CDR3 is 15 amino acids long. Trimming left V 2 bases short and J 0 bases short, with 11 bases between. The CDR3 DNA follows: TGTGCCAGCAGCTTATTTGGGGGCGACCAAGAGACCCAGTACTTC. Amino acid sequence: CASSLFGGDQETQYF.

This clone was seen a single time. The rearrangement uses TRBV5-6 and TRBJ2-2; 12 bases fit TRBD2. Germline-derived CDR1 and CDR2 are SGHDT and YYEEEE. J lost 6 bases, V lost 4 bases, and 4 bases had no gene match. There are 15 residues in the CDR3. CDR3 DNA sequence: TGTGCCAGCAGCCGATCTAGCGGGAGGGCCGGGGAGCTGTTTTTT. Its protein product is CASSRSSGRAGELFF.

The chain joins TRBV5-1 to TRBJ2-1; D is possibly TRBD2 (6 bases). This CDR3 has 13 residues. V shed 2 bases and J shed 9 bases, with 12 bases lying between them. CDR1 and CDR2 from the germline V gene are SGHRS and YFSETQ. CDR3 nucleotide sequence: TGCGCCAGCAGCTTCGGACTAATAGCTGAGCAGTTCTTC. Translation gives CASSFGLIAEQFF.

The chain has TRBV6-1 and TRBJ2-2, with 7 bases fitting TRBD1. Germline CDR1 MNHNS, CDR2 SASEGT. The CDR3 runs to 13 residues. The CDR3 nucleotides are TGTGCTACTAGGGGGCCCTATCCAGGGGAGCTGTTTTTT. Translated: CATRGPYPGELFF.

V gene TRBV5-1 combines with J gene TRBJ2-7, with 8 positions matching TRBD1. Germline-derived CDR1 and CDR2 are SGHRS and YFSETQ. Trimming cost V 2 bases and J 4 bases; bases outside gene matches: 8. This CDR3 spans 15 amino acids. CDR3 bases: TGCGCCAGCAGCTTAGGACAGGGTTCGGCTTACGAGCAGTACTTC. Its translation is CASSLGQGSAYEQYF.

The CDR3 coding sequence is TGTGCCAGCACCATTACAGGGATGGTGAGCAATCAGCCCCAGCATTTT. This encodes CASTITGMVSNQPQHF. This chain uses TRBV28 with TRBJ1-5; tentative D call: TRBD1 (6 bases). CDR1 is MDHEN, CDR2 SYDVKM, per germline. The CDR3 covers 16 residues. With 7 bases removed from V and 1 base from J, the gap between germline ends came to 17 bases.

The chain couples TRBV9 to TRBJ2-3, with 13 bases that match TRBD2. CDR3 length: 20 residues. Germline V gene data show CDR1 as SGDLS and CDR2 as YYNGEE. V was pared by 2 bases and J by 0 bases, with 12 bases of the junction left unmatched. The CDR3: CASSVTLLAGGDWSTDTQYF. In DNA form, the CDR3 reads TGTGCCAGCAGCGTTACCTTACTAGCGGGAGGGGACTGGAGCACAGATACGCAGTATTTT.

The V gene is TRBV5-6, the J gene TRBJ2-3, with 11 bases identical to TRBD1. The CDR3 contains 14 residues. Germline lookup yields CDR1 SGHDT and CDR2 YYEEEE. The trim removed 4 bases at V and 6 bases at J, leaving 4 bases unmatched. The DNA for the CDR3 is TGTGCCAGCAGCGACGGGACAGGGGGGGATACGCAGTATTTT. Translation gives CASSDGTGGDTQYF.

The chain carries TRBV27 and TRBJ2-3; the D gene is possibly TRBD2 (5 bases). This CDR3 is 14 amino acids long. The V gene lost 5 bases and the J gene lost 6 bases, with 15 bases spanning the gap. The germline V gene has CDR1 MNHEY and CDR2 SMNVEV (reference sequence). The CDR3 nucleotides read TGTGCCAGCAGTGGGTTGGGGAGTGGGGATACGCAGTATTTT. Encoded protein: CASSGLGSGDTQYF.

Here the CDR3 DNA reads TGCGCCAGCAGCGCGGGGGGAGATCTCTACGAGCAGTACTTC. Its protein product is CASSAGGDLYEQYF. This chain uses TRBV5-1 with TRBJ2-7, with TRBD2 matching over 8 bases. Per germline, CDR1 SGHRS and CDR2 YFSETQ. V lost 4 bases and J lost 3; bases outside the gene matches: 6. The CDR3 has 14 amino acids.

The CDR3 reads CASSLGSSPDTQYF. The DNA of the CDR3 is TGTGCCAGCAGCTTAGGGTCTAGCCCAGATACGCAGTATTTT. The chain employs TRBV7-2 and TRBJ2-3, with a tentative D call TRBD2 (5 bases). There are 14 residues in the CDR3. V lost 1 base and J 4 bases, leaving 9 bases between the germline ends. Germline values: CDR1 SGHTA, CDR2 FQGNSA.

The chain employs TRBV19 and TRBJ2-1; D may be TRBD1 (5 bases). The CDR3 runs 12 residues. Germline V gene lookup returns CDR1 LNHDA and CDR2 SQIVND (reference sequence). V was trimmed by 5 bases and J by 4 bases, leaving 6 bases between them. The CDR3 DNA reads as TGTGCCAGTAGTCCAGGGTACAATGAGCAGTTCTTC. Its translation: CASSPGYNEQFF.

The genes are TRBV5-1 and TRBJ2-5; no definite D call. Deletions cut 0 bases from V and 5 bases from J, with 11 bases between. Germline CDR1 reads SGHRS; CDR2 reads YFSETQ. CDR3 length equals 14 residues. The CDR3 coding sequence is TGCGCCAGCAGCTTGGGGTCATCTACGGAGACCCAGTACTTC. Amino acid sequence: CASSLGSSTETQYF.

V and J are TRBV18 and TRBJ2-1; D perhaps matches TRBD2 (5 bases). Trimming pared 2 bases from V and 9 bases from J, leaving 11 bases between. This CDR3 region has 13 residues. Germline V lookup: CDR1 KGHSH, CDR2 LQKENI. The CDR3 is CASSPSGGLEQFF. The CDR3 DNA follows: TGTGCCAGCTCACCATCGGGCGGGCTTGAGCAGTTCTTC.

The chain links TRBV6-1 to TRBJ1-2; 9 nucleotides line up with TRBD1. V dropped 6 bases and J dropped 6; count of bases not matched to a gene: 11. The CDR3 is 15 residues long. The germline V gene has CDR1 MNHNS and CDR2 SASEGT. The CDR3 protein is CASRSWGQGKDGYTF. In DNA form, the CDR3 reads TGTGCCAGCAGATCCTGGGGACAGGGAAAGGATGGCTACACCTTC.

The rearrangement uses TRBV5-1 and TRBJ2-1; 7 positions agree with TRBD2. This CDR3 spans 14 amino acids. Germline V gene sequence: CDR1 SGHRS, CDR2 YFSETQ. J gave up 6 bases and V 5 bases, and 8 bases lay outside the gene matches. The CDR3 here is CASSLGRGVNEQFF. CDR3 DNA: TGCGCCAGCAGTTTAGGTCGGGGGGTCAATGAGCAGTTCTTC.

This chain links TRBV19 with TRBJ2-2; perhaps TRBD1 as D (5 bases). The germline gives CDR1 LNHDA, CDR2 SQIVND (reference sequence). Trimming pared 6 bases from V and 4 bases from J, leaving 12 bases between. The CDR3 consists of 14 residues. The CDR3 is CASRSDRFTGELFF. The CDR3 DNA reads TGTGCCAGTAGATCTGACAGATTCACCGGGGAGCTGTTTTTT.

The chain employs TRBV18 and TRBJ2-1; 8 bases align to TRBD1. In germline, CDR1 is KGHSH, CDR2 LQKENI. The V gene end was trimmed by 3 bases and the J gene end by 2 bases; junction bases not matched to a gene: 9. CDR3 size: 17 residues. The CDR3, as DNA: TGTGCCAGCTCACCGCCGGGACAGGCCTTAGCCTACAATGAGCAGTTCTTC. Translation gives CASSPPGQALAYNEQFF.

The chain joins TRBV6-4 to TRBJ2-2; 8 bases are a match to TRBD2. CDR1 is MRHNA and CDR2 is SNTAGT in the germline V gene. V lost 3 bases and J lost 4; bases outside the gene matches: 4. The CDR3 has 15 amino acids. CDR3 in DNA: TGTGCCAGCAGTGAGGCGGGAGGTGTCACCGGGGAGCTGTTTTTT. Protein: CASSEAGGVTGELFF.

V usage is TRBV9 and J usage is TRBJ1-1; unclear D gene. CDR1 SGDLS and CDR2 YYNGEE come from the germline V gene. V was pared by 0 bases and J by 5 bases, with 14 bases between. CDR3 size: 15 residues. Written as DNA, the CDR3 is TGTGCCAGCAGCGTAGTAGGAGGGCTTGATACTGAAGCTTTCTTT. It translates to CASSVVGGLDTEAFF.